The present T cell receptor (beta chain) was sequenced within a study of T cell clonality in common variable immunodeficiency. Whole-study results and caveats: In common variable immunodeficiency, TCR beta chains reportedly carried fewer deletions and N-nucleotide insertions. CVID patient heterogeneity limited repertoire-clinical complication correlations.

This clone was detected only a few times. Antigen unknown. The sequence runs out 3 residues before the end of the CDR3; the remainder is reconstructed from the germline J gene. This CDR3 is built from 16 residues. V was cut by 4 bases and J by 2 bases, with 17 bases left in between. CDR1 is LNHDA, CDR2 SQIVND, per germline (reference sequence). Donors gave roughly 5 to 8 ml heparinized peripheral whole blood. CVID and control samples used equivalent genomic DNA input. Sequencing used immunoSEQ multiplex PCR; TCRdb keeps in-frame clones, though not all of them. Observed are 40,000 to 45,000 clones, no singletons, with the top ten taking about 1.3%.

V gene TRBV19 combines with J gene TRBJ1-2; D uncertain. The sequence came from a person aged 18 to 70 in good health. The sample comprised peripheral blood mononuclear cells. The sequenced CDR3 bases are TGTGCCAGTAGTAGGAAGGGCCCGAATATAAACTATGGC. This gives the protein CASSRKGPNINYG. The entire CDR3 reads CASSRKGPNINYGYTF.